The sequence of this T cell receptor beta chain was determined in a study of cytomegalovirus exposure and HLA in healthy donors. With respect to this clone: Its antigen is not identified.

This CDR3 spans 14 amino acids. Germline CDR1 ENHRY, CDR2 SYGVKD. V lost 5 bases and J lost 2; bases outside the gene matches: 5. Overall study results and limits: Presence/absence analysis assumed near-uniform sequencing depth across donors. Fewer N-insertions than the approximately 680-donor mean were reportedly shown by an Asian-associated ancestry cluster in a later analysis.

Vbeta (60) and Jbeta (13) primers were used in the PCR. The table came from immunoSEQ multiplex PCR; TCRdb's copy has only in-frame clones and leaves some out. The sample shows a few hundred thousand clones, just over 70% of them seen only once. The receptor's source is a female donor in good health and CMV-seronegative. The sequencing sample was made of PBMCs. The V gene is TRBV10-3, the J gene TRBJ2-7, with 8 positions matching TRBD2. This CDR3 is CAISIAGSPYEQYF. As DNA, the CDR3 is TGTGCCATCAGTATAGCGGGATCTCCCTACGAGCAGTACTTC.